The source of this T cell receptor beta chain is a study of CD8 T cells in Susac syndrome. An amount of RNA that ranged from roughly 0.45 to 1 ug was reverse transcribed with random hexamers. TCRdb used MiXCR to reprocess the immunoSEQ multiplex PCR reads, holding one entry per CDR3 protein. The sample contains about 250,000 distinct CDR3 sequences, just over 90% of which appear only once. General observations from the study: The study acknowledged a relatively small number of individuals in its TCR sequencing and HLA analysis.

With respect to this clonotype: The antigen is undetermined.

CDR1 SGHNT and CDR2 YYREEE come from the germline V gene (reference sequence). Trimming removed 0 bases at V and 2 bases at J, with 9 bases between. This CDR3 is 15 amino acids long. TCR beta sequencing covered blood CD8+ and CD4+ T cells. The receptor was derived from a human donor with multiple sclerosis. The sequenced sample consisted of CD4+ T cells from PBMCs. The chain employs TRBV5-4 and TRBJ2-4, with a weak D call TRBD2 (5 bases). The CDR3, as DNA: TGTGCCAGCAGCTTGGCCCGGGAATCCAAAAACATTCAGTACTTC. This encodes CASSLARESKNIQYF. The entire variable domain, with the rest obtained from reference TRBV5-4 and TRBJ2-4, is as follows: ETGVTQSPTHLIKTRGQQVTLRCSSQSGHNTVSWYQQALGQGPQFIFQYYREEENGRGNFPPRFSGLQFPNYSSELNVNALELDDSALYLCASSLARESKNIQYFGAGTRLSVL.